Below, 19 T cell receptor beta chains from the same sample are listed, as sequenced in a study of cytomegalovirus exposure and HLA in healthy donors. Amplification used 60 Vbeta primers and 13 Jbeta primers. Sequencing was performed with immunoSEQ multiplex PCR; in TCRdb, only in-frame clones are kept and a portion is missing. This sample carries about 110,000 clones, around 75% of them seen once, and the ten largest clones take 2.5% to 3.5%. The sequenced sample consisted of PBMCs. These receptors were obtained from a female donor in good health and CMV-seronegative.

The chain carries TRBV5-1 and TRBJ2-1; no reliable D call. V lost 4 bases to trimming and J lost 5 bases, with 16 bases between them. CDR3 length: 15 residues. The germline V gene encodes CDR1 SGHRS and CDR2 YFSETQ. The CDR3 reads CASSPSAVSHNEQFF. The CDR3 DNA sequence: TGCGCCAGCAGCCCTTCTGCAGTGTCCCACAATGAGCAGTTCTTC.

This clone occurred a few times. The chain carries TRBV5-1 and TRBJ2-5, with 8 bases fitting TRBD1. J was trimmed by 1 base and V by 4 bases; bases with no gene match: 3. The CDR3 runs 14 residues. The germline V gene encodes CDR1 SGHRS and CDR2 YFSETQ. CDR3 in amino acids: CASSRGQVQETQYF. CDR3 DNA: TGCGCCAGCAGCCGGGGACAGGTCCAAGAGACCCAGTACTTC.

This CDR3 is CASSMGRADGYTF. CDR3 coding DNA: TGTGCCAGTAGTATGGGCAGGGCCGATGGCTACACCTTC. V usage is TRBV19 and J usage is TRBJ1-2, with D perhaps TRBD1 (5 bases). Germline loops: CDR1 LNHDA, CDR2 SQIVND (reference sequence). The CDR3 totals 13 residues. V was pared by 3 bases and J by 6 bases, with 11 bases between.

The chain combines TRBV11-3 with TRBJ2-3, with TRBD1 identical over 11 bases. Germline V gene sequence: CDR1 SGHNT, CDR2 YENEEA. The length of the CDR3 is 16 residues. Germline trimming cut 4 bases from V and 6 bases from J; bases unmatched to any gene: 9. The CDR3, as DNA: TGTGCCAGCAGCTCGAGGGGGACAGGGGGTATGGATACGCAGTATTTT. Amino acids: CASSSRGTGGMDTQYF.

The rearrangement links TRBV11-3 to TRBJ2-2; D is undetermined. Germline V gene lookup returns CDR1 SGHNT and CDR2 YENEEA. CDR3 length: 13 amino acids. V was trimmed by 2 bases and J by 7 bases, leaving 8 bases between them. The CDR3 here is CASSLRNYGELFF. The CDR3 nucleotides are TGTGCCAGCAGCTTACGGAACTACGGGGAGCTGTTTTTT.

This clone was detected a few times. The chain couples TRBV9 to TRBJ2-7, with TRBD1 matching 9 bases. V shed 3 bases and J 3 bases; nucleotides not matched to a gene: 10. The CDR3 sequence is 16 residues long. Germline V lookup: CDR1 SGDLS, CDR2 YYNGEE. The CDR3 bases are TGTGCCAGCAGCGAGGCGGCGGGACAGGGTATCTACGAGCAGTACTTC. This encodes CASSEAAGQGIYEQYF.

V and J are TRBV5-4 and TRBJ2-2, with D perhaps TRBD2 (5 bases). This CDR3 has 14 residues. Germline values: CDR1 SGHNT, CDR2 YYREEE (reference sequence). V was shortened by 4 bases and J by 0 bases, with 7 bases between the two germline ends. Written as DNA, the CDR3 is TGTGCCAGCAGCCCGCGGGCGAACACCGGGGAGCTGTTTTTT. Encoded protein: CASSPRANTGELFF.

J is TRBJ2-5 and V is TRBV30; 9 bases are shared with TRBD2. The V and J ends lost 4 bases and 6 bases, in that order; junction bases with no gene match: 6. CDR1 GTSNPN and CDR2 SVGIG come from the germline V gene (reference sequence). This CDR3 region has 13 residues. Here the CDR3 reads CAWKIAGVQTQYF. For the CDR3, the DNA is TGTGCCTGGAAGATAGCGGGAGTACAGACCCAGTACTTC. The full variable domain, rest sourced from reference TRBV30 and TRBJ2-5, is SQTIHQWPATLVQPVGSPLSLECTVEGTSNPNLYWYRQAAGRGLQLLFYSVGIGQISSEVPQNLSASRPQDRQFILSSKKLLLSDSGFYLCAWKIAGVQTQYFGPGTRLLVL.

V is TRBV7-2 and J is TRBJ1-5; possible D gene TRBD1, 6 bases. The CDR3 is 14 residues long. V was pared by 5 bases and J by 3 bases, with 11 bases between. CDR1 SGHTA and CDR2 FQGNSA come from the germline V gene. The CDR3 nucleotides are TGTGCCAGCAGCCAAGACAGGTACAATCAGCCCCAGCATTTT. Translating it yields CASSQDRYNQPQHF.

The chain uses TRBV5-1 and TRBJ2-3; TRBD2 agrees at 10 bases. Germline trimming cut 3 bases from V and 2 bases from J; bases unmatched to any gene: 3. Looked up from germline, CDR1 is SGHRS and CDR2 is YFSETQ. CDR3 size: 15 residues. In DNA form, the CDR3 reads TGCGCCAGCAGCTCAGGACTAGCGGTCACAGATACGCAGTATTTT. Residues: CASSSGLAVTDTQYF.

The chain is built from TRBV27 and TRBJ2-7; the D gene is possibly TRBD2 (5 bases). From germline, CDR1 is MNHEY and CDR2 SMNVEV (reference sequence). CDR3 length equals 16 residues. V shed 4 bases and J shed 3 bases, with 19 bases lying between them. The CDR3 loop is CASSSSPDFQLYEQYF. DNA for the CDR3: TGTGCCAGCAGTTCCTCCCCGGACTTCCAACTCTACGAGCAGTACTTC.

This chain joins TRBV28 and TRBJ2-3, with TRBD2 matching 12 bases. After removal of 3 bases from V and 0 bases from J, the junction contained 4 bases not matched to a gene. Looked up from germline, CDR1 is MDHEN and CDR2 is SYDVKM. The CDR3 totals 17 residues. Here the CDR3 reads CASSFRLAGASTDTQYF. Written as DNA, the CDR3 is TGTGCCAGCAGTTTCAGACTAGCGGGAGCAAGCACAGATACGCAGTATTTT.

This clone was recorded only once. The genes are TRBV7-8 and TRBJ2-2; 7 nucleotides match TRBD2. CDR1 is SGHVS and CDR2 is FQNEAQ in the germline V gene. This CDR3 contains 16 residues. V shed 2 bases, J shed 6 bases, and the junction held 9 bases outside the gene matches. CDR3 bases: TGTGCCAGCAGCTTATTGTCAGCGGGAAGCTCCGGGGAGCTGTTTTTT. This encodes CASSLLSAGSSGELFF.

This clone was picked up one time. This rearrangement joins TRBV10-3 to TRBJ2-3; D unclear. V gave up 0 bases and J gave up 4 bases, with 14 bases separating them. CDR3 length equals 16 residues. CDR1 and CDR2 from the germline V gene are ENHRY and SYGVKD. Here the CDR3 DNA reads TGTGCCATCAGTGAGTCGACTTTCTTAGAGGCAGATACGCAGTATTTT. It yields the protein CAISESTFLEADTQYF.

The chain joins TRBV6-1 to TRBJ2-7, with TRBD2 as a possible D gene (6 bases). The germline V and J ends were trimmed by 4 bases and 4 bases, with 14 bases remaining between them. Germline V CDR1 and CDR2: MNHNS, SASEGT. The CDR3 is made up of 14 amino acids. The CDR3 loop reads CASSARTIGYEQYF. The CDR3 DNA is TGTGCCAGCAGTGCCCGGACTATCGGGTACGAGCAGTACTTC.

The V and J genes are TRBV5-1 and TRBJ2-2; D is undetermined. With 4 bases removed from V and 7 bases from J, the gap between germline ends came to 11 bases. CDR1 is SGHRS and CDR2 is YFSETQ in the germline V gene. This CDR3 spans 13 amino acids. The CDR3 bases are TGCGCCAGCAGCCCCCTTCTAGTCGGGGAGCTGTTTTTT. It translates to CASSPLLVGELFF.

The rearrangement uses TRBV11-2 and TRBJ2-7, with TRBD1 matching over 7 bases. V shed 6 bases, J shed 2 bases, and the junction held 7 bases outside the gene matches. CDR1 SGHAT and CDR2 FQNNGV come from the germline V gene. The length of the CDR3 is 14 residues. CDR3 in DNA: TGTGCCAGCAGTTCGGACAGGACCACCTACGAGCAGTACTTC. This codes for CASSSDRTTYEQYF.

The J gene is TRBJ1-5, the V gene TRBV19; D remains ambiguous. CDR1 is LNHDA and CDR2 is SQIVND in the germline V gene (reference sequence). The CDR3 runs 13 residues. V dropped 1 base and J dropped 6 bases, with 7 bases sitting between them. The CDR3: CASSIVNGQPQHF. The CDR3 DNA sequence: TGTGCCAGTAGTATAGTGAACGGTCAGCCCCAGCATTTT. Based on the CDR3 plus reference TRBV19 and TRBJ1-5, the full variable domain is DGGITQSPKYLFRKEGQNVTLSCEQNLNHDAMYWYRQDPGQGLRLIYYSQIVNDFQKGDIAEGYSVSREKKESFPLTVTSAQKNPTAFYLCASSIVNGQPQHFGDGTRLSIL.

The V and J genes are TRBV11-2 and TRBJ2-2; maybe TRBD2 (6 bases). The CDR3 runs 18 residues. Trimming left V 1 base short and J 0 bases short, with 15 bases between. Germline loops: CDR1 SGHAT, CDR2 FQNNGV. CDR3 coding DNA: TGTGCCAGCAGCTTAGTTGGTGTGGGCGGGACGAACACCGGGGAGCTGTTTTTT. Its translation is CASSLVGVGGTNTGELFF.